This T cell receptor (beta chain) was recorded in a study of yellow fever vaccine responses in identical twins. TCRdb re-derived calls from the RT-PCR reads in MiXCR, one entry per CDR3 protein. The sample lists some 20,000 distinct CDR3 sequences, 60% to 80% seen once, with about 5% in the top ten. Germline CDR1 SGHRS, CDR2 YFSETQ. The V gene lost 1 base and the J gene lost 0 bases, with 7 bases spanning the gap. The CDR3 runs to 14 residues. Broader study findings: Twin vaccine T cell responses reportedly seemed partly convergent, partly personalized.

With regard to this clonotype: Its antigen is as yet unknown.

The clonotype originates from a woman under 30 who received the yellow fever vaccine. This specimen was T cells from blood (PBMCs), unsorted or a sorted subset (not recorded which), taken before or after yellow fever vaccination (not recorded which). The chain employs TRBV5-1 and TRBJ1-1; no clear D. CDR3 sequence reads: CASSLSGMNTEAFF. CDR3 bases: TGCGCCAGCAGCTTGTCCGGGATGAACACTGAAGCTTTCTTT.